This T cell receptor beta chain was recorded in a study of blood T cell repertoires in COVID-19. Across the study: The origin of the acute and convalescent COVID-19 samples was the United States, Italy and Spain. Sample material is recorded as cDNA or gDNA derived from T cells, B-cell-depleted T cells, or PBMCs.

Original handling: Reference gene primer amplification yielded estimated nucleated cell counts. Sequencing was performed with immunoSEQ multiplex PCR; in TCRdb, only in-frame clones are kept and a portion is missing. V and J calls and clone size are as listed in that table; D and trimming were resolved from the DNA. The repertoire holds approximately 60,000 clones, roughly 87% seen once, with 22% in the top ten. Seattle-derived patients entered the study during active infection and were followed longitudinally. This CDR3 contains 15 residues. With 4 bases removed from V and 5 bases from J, the gap between germline ends came to 17 bases. Germline V gene data show CDR1 as LGHNA and CDR2 as YNFKEQ.

Sequenced sample: peripheral blood. The chain joins TRBV4-2 to TRBJ1-2, with D perhaps TRBD1 (5 bases). This TCR derives from an elderly woman with COVID-19, enrolled during active disease. DNA for the CDR3: TGTGCCAGCAGCCGGGGGGGACCAATTGAGTATGGCTACACCTTC. This gives the protein CASSRGGPIEYGYTF.